A selection of T cell receptor beta chains follows, all from one sample in a study of Ad26.COV2.S vaccination and SARS-CoV-2 variants. Profiled with immunoSEQ multiplex PCR; TCRdb holds only in-frame clones, not every one. The sample has hundreds of thousands of clones, about 85% seen once. The sequencing here drew on peripheral blood, taken in a trial of Ad26.COV2.S vaccine versus placebo. The receptor source for this set is a person aged 18-60 years who received the Ad26.COV2.S COVID-19 vaccine or a placebo. Both conserved end residues are trimmed from each CDR3.

v_call,j_call,cdr3_aa
TRBV7-2,TRBJ2-5,ASSLGTGGWETQY
TRBV3-1/TRBV3-2,TRBJ2-1,ASSQDLSGRGGEQF
TRBV5-6,TRBJ2-3,ASSGTGGTDTQY
TRBV7-9,TRBJ2-1,ASSLMGNEQF
TRBV7-2,TRBJ1-1,ASSLAVQGNTEAF
TRBV18,TRBJ2-2,ASSPRTSGANTGELF
TRBV7-2,TRBJ1-2,ASSLRVGYGGENYGYT
TRBV30,TRBJ1-1,AWVNRQANTEAF
TRBV6-2/TRBV6-3,TRBJ2-1,ASSPPQWTLGF
TRBV5-1,TRBJ2-7,ASSYGAAEQY
TRBV2,TRBJ2-5,ASSGLQGLETQY
TRBV18,TRBJ2-1,ASSPTSGSYNEQF
TRBV24-1,TRBJ2-3,ATSDSWGRATDTQY
TRBV28,TRBJ2-7,ASSSSGGADEQY
TRBV18,TRBJ2-3,ASSRGQGTDTQY
TRBV7-2,TRBJ2-5,ASSLNGQGETQY
TRBV19,TRBJ1-5,ASSIDLGEGNQPQH
TRBV28,TRBJ2-7,ASSSDAIGTGPTLTYEQY
TRBV11-2,TRBJ2-5,ASGARAGTQETQY
TRBV5-4,TRBJ1-2,ASSLGGRGNYGYT
TRBV27,TRBJ1-5,ASSLSPIWPQH
TRBV28,TRBJ1-1,ASSPSAGTEAF
TRBV30,TRBJ1-6,AWSVSGQGHSPLH
TRBV3-1/TRBV3-2,TRBJ2-7,ASGTSGGAYAYEQY
TRBV27,TRBJ1-5,ASSPGSNQPQH
TRBV3-1/TRBV3-2,TRBJ2-3,ASSQLTDRAGYYTDTQY
TRBV14,TRBJ2-3,ASSPERGTDTQY
TRBV7-2,TRBJ1-2,ASSPQSNYGYT
TRBV6-5,TRBJ2-3,ASSSGGLPTDTQY
TRBV7-9,TRBJ1-1,ASSLVVGTGNTEAF
TRBV5-6,TRBJ2-2,ASSLGGGGSGTGELF
TRBV4-3,TRBJ1-2,ASSRDPNYGYT
TRBV5-1,TRBJ1-1,ASSFDRDTEAF
TRBV7-9,TRBJ1-5,ASSLAGQGHDQPQH
TRBV5-6,TRBJ1-5,ASSLGGQGLNQPQH
TRBV9,TRBJ1-2,ASTSTGGNYGYT
TRBV15,TRBJ2-7,ATSRDQEGPYEQY
TRBV6-5,TRBJ1-2,ASTPGGVRGGYT
TRBV3-1/TRBV3-2,TRBJ1-2,ASSQSGAYGYT
TRBV7-9,TRBJ2-5,ASSTYRGRGQETQY
TRBV20-1,TRBJ1-4,SASPAGRGEKLF
TRBV19,TRBJ2-2,ASILRGVGTGELF
TRBV30,TRBJ2-1,AWSVSSPYNEQF
TRBV7-9,TRBJ2-3,ASSLVWTTSTDTQY
TRBV30,TRBJ2-1,AWSSGTRHNEQF
TRBV5-1,TRBJ2-5,ASSLALAGGLAETQY